The 20 T cell receptor beta chains given below trace back to one sample, sequenced in a study of radiation and T cells in renal cell carcinoma. Time point meaning: blood 2 weeks post-SBRT. Treatment meaning: 15 Gy SBRT to primary tumor, nephrectomy 4 weeks later. Profiling relied on immunoSEQ multiplex PCR, and the TCRdb table lists in-frame clones only, not all of them. The data contain 120,000 or so clones, roughly 91% of them singletons. Sequences were derived from blood, sampled from a patient whose treatment included radiotherapy and nephrectomy. The receptors derive from a woman in her 70s with renal cell carcinoma.

V gene TRBV16 combines with J gene TRBJ1-5; no reliable D call. CDR3 length equals 14 residues. Trimming removed 4 bases from V and 6 bases from J, with 13 bases in between. Germline V CDR1 and CDR2: KGHSY, FQNENV. The CDR3, as DNA: TGTGCCAGCAGCCTTTTAAGGGAGGTTCAGCCCCAGCATTTT. The encoded protein is CASSLLREVQPQHF.

The rearrangement links TRBV5-4 to TRBJ1-4; no clear D. V lost 4 bases and J lost 3, with 4 bases in between. Germline CDR1 is SGHNT and CDR2 is YYREEE (reference sequence). The CDR3 is 12 amino acids. CDR3 amino acids: CASSQPNEKLFF. For the CDR3, the DNA is TGTGCCAGCAGCCAGCCTAATGAAAAACTGTTTTTT.

This clone was detected only once. The genes are TRBV6-5 and TRBJ2-7, with D perhaps TRBD1 (6 bases). The CDR3 totals 14 residues. CDR1 is MNHEY and CDR2 is SVGAGI in the germline V gene. The V end lost 2 bases, the J end lost 4 bases, and 12 bases lay between the germline ends. CDR3 protein: CASSYAGRGYEQYF. The CDR3 bases are TGTGCCAGCAGTTACGCGGGCAGGGGTTACGAGCAGTACTTC.

This clone has only one observation. The chain has TRBV4-1 and TRBJ2-7; 8 nucleotides line up with TRBD1. The length of the CDR3 is 16 residues. Germline trimming cut 4 bases from V and 0 bases from J; bases unmatched to any gene: 8. Germline V gives CDR1 MGHRA, CDR2 YSYEKL. In DNA form, the CDR3 reads TGCGCCAGCAGCCCCCAGGGGGCAGGTAACTCCTACGAGCAGTACTTC. Protein product: CASSPQGAGNSYEQYF.

The chain uses TRBV7-9 and TRBJ1-5, with 10 bases that match TRBD1. The germline CDR1 and CDR2 sequences are SEHNR and FQNEAQ (reference sequence). V was pared by 4 bases and J by 7 bases, with 4 bases of the junction left unmatched. The CDR3 runs to 14 residues. The CDR3 DNA is TGTGCCAGCAGCTACGGACAGGGGGAGCAGCCCCAGCATTTT. Protein product: CASSYGQGEQPQHF.

The DNA of the CDR3 is TGCGCCAGCAGCCAAGATTTTCCAGGGAACGCCTATAATTCACCCCTCCACTTT. This translates into CASSQDFPGNAYNSPLHF. The rearrangement uses TRBV4-3 and TRBJ1-6; D is possibly TRBD1 (5 bases). CDR1 is LGHNA, CDR2 YSLEER, per germline. V lost 0 bases and J 2 bases, leaving 14 bases between the germline ends. The CDR3 is 18 residues long.

J is TRBJ1-3 and V is TRBV18, with a weak D call TRBD1 (5 bases). V dropped 3 bases and J dropped 3 bases, with 15 bases sitting between them. The CDR3 extends over 16 amino acids. Germline V gives CDR1 KGHSH, CDR2 LQKENI. The CDR3 reads CASSPQKTGGGNTIYF. The DNA for the CDR3 is TGTGCCAGCTCACCCCAAAAAACAGGAGGTGGAAACACCATATATTTT.

This chain joins TRBV12-5 and TRBJ2-1; 10 nucleotides align to TRBD1. The CDR3 totals 17 residues. Germline V gene data show CDR1 as LGHNT and CDR2 as FRNRAP. V was pared by 6 bases and J by 9 bases, with 17 bases of the junction left unmatched. The CDR3 DNA sequence: TGTGCTAGTGGCCTTCAACTCGGACAGGGGGTGGATGCTGAGCAGTTCTTC. Protein: CASGLQLGQGVDAEQFF.

This clone occurred once. The CDR3 loop is CASSEGLGRVRSGANVLTF. CDR3 DNA: TGTGCCAGCAGTGAAGGTTTGGGCAGGGTTCGCTCTGGGGCCAACGTCCTGACTTTC. The gene calls are TRBV2 and TRBJ2-6; D possibly corresponds to TRBD1 (5 bases). CDR1 is SNHLY and CDR2 is FYNNEI in the germline V gene. Between the trimmed V and J ends, which lost 1 base and 0 bases, there was a span of 16 bases. This CDR3 has 19 amino acids.

This sequence joins TRBV9 and TRBJ1-3; D gene ambiguous. The germline V gene has CDR1 SGDLS and CDR2 YYNGEE. V lost 0 bases to trimming and J lost 0 bases, with 7 bases between them. This CDR3 spans 15 amino acids. The CDR3 protein is CASSVGSVSGNTIYF. In DNA, the CDR3 is TGTGCCAGCAGCGTAGGTAGTGTCTCTGGAAACACCATATATTTT.

The genes are TRBV5-6 and TRBJ1-3; 11 bases fit TRBD1. The CDR3 length is 15 residues. Trimming removed 6 bases from V and 2 bases from J; junction bases left unmatched: 4. The germline CDR1 and CDR2 sequences are SGHDT and YYEEEE. CDR3 DNA sequence: TGTGCCAGCACCCCGGGACAGGGGGCTGGAAACACCATATATTTT. As protein: CASTPGQGAGNTIYF. The variable domain in full, with the rest retrieved from reference TRBV5-6 and TRBJ1-3, is DAGVTQSPTHLIKTRGQQVTLRCSPKSGHDTVSWYQQALGQGPQFIFQYYEEEERQRGNFPDRFSGHQFPNYSSELNVNALLLGDSALYLCASTPGQGAGNTIYFGEGSWLTVV.

This sequence joins TRBV7-2 and TRBJ1-3, with 11 bases lining up with TRBD1. The CDR3 is 18 amino acids. Germline assignment: CDR1 SGHTA and CDR2 FQGNSA. With V trimmed by 5 bases and J by 0 bases, 9 bases remained unmatched. This CDR3 reads CASSQGLDRGHSGNTIYF. CDR3 bases: TGTGCCAGCAGCCAAGGGTTGGACAGGGGGCACTCTGGAAACACCATATATTTT.

J is TRBJ2-3 and V is TRBV28; 7 bases align to TRBD1. From germline, CDR1 is MDHEN and CDR2 SYDVKM. The CDR3 is made up of 16 amino acids. Trimming at V came to 4 bases and at J to 4 bases, leaving 11 bases not matched to a gene. DNA of the CDR3: TGTGCCAGCAGTTCCCCCCCGACAGGGTACGCAGATACGCAGTATTTT. Amino acids: CASSSPPTGYADTQYF.

CDR3 bases: TGTGCCAGTAGCCCCAAGCCGGAGACTCGCTATGGCTACACCTTC. Its translation is CASSPKPETRYGYTF. V gene TRBV19 combines with J gene TRBJ1-2; no clear D. This CDR3 has 15 residues. V was clipped by 6 bases and J by 4 bases, with 18 bases between them. Germline V gene lookup returns CDR1 LNHDA and CDR2 SQIVND (reference sequence).

This clone was seen a handful of times. The chain uses TRBV6-4 and TRBJ2-7, with D unresolved. V was trimmed by 3 bases and J by 1 base, leaving 1 base between them. This CDR3 has 11 residues. Germline V lookup: CDR1 MRHNA, CDR2 SNTAGT. CDR3 nucleotide sequence: TGTGCCAGCAGTGAGTCCTACGAGCAGTACTTC. Translation gives CASSESYEQYF.

The J gene is TRBJ1-5, the V gene TRBV5-5; D might be TRBD1 (5 bases). Trimming left V 0 bases short and J 4 bases short, with 14 bases between. The CDR3 loop spans 16 amino acids. CDR1 is SGHKS, CDR2 YYEKEE, per germline (reference sequence). CDR3 residues: CASSLAWDGLNQPQHF. The CDR3, as DNA: TGTGCCAGCAGCTTGGCTTGGGACGGCCTTAATCAGCCCCAGCATTTT.

V usage is TRBV6-5 and J usage is TRBJ1-5; D is unclear. There are 14 residues in the CDR3. V dropped 4 bases and J dropped 1 base, with 8 bases sitting between them. CDR1 MNHEY and CDR2 SVGAGI come from the germline V gene. The DNA for the CDR3 is TGTGCCAGCAGTTCGGGCCAGAGCAATCAGCCCCAGCATTTT. Its translation: CASSSGQSNQPQHF.

This chain connects TRBV7-2 to TRBJ1-2; D possibly corresponds to TRBD1 (5 bases). The V end lost 0 bases, the J end lost 4 bases, and 12 bases lay between the germline ends. Germline V lookup: CDR1 SGHTA, CDR2 FQGNSA. This CDR3 comprises 15 residues. The CDR3 spells CASSLAQAGFYGYTF. In nucleotides, the CDR3 is TGTGCCAGCAGCTTAGCGCAAGCAGGGTTCTATGGCTACACCTTC. Based on the CDR3 plus reference TRBV7-2 and TRBJ1-2, the full variable domain is GAGVSQSPSNKVTEKGKDVELRCDPISGHTALYWYRQSLGQGLEFLIYFQGNSAPDKSGLPSDRFSAERTGGSVSTLTIQRTQQEDSAVYLCASSLAQAGFYGYTFGSGTRLTVV.

The chain couples TRBV6-6 to TRBJ2-2; 7 bases align to TRBD1. V dropped 7 bases and J dropped 4; count of bases not matched to a gene: 6. Germline values: CDR1 MNHNY, CDR2 SVGAGI (reference sequence). CDR3 length: 14 amino acids. The CDR3 nucleotides read TGTGCCAGCAACCGACAGGGAAGCACCGGGGAGCTGTTTTTT. Translation: CASNRQGSTGELFF.

J is TRBJ1-1 and V is TRBV2; D unclear. The CDR3 is made up of 14 amino acids. The germline V and J ends were trimmed by 2 bases and 1 base, with 8 bases remaining between them. Germline-derived CDR1 and CDR2 are SNHLY and FYNNEI. DNA for the CDR3: TGTGCCAGCAGTGAAAGGGCGGGGAACACTGAAGCTTTCTTT. Its protein product is CASSERAGNTEAFF.